The 29 T cell receptor beta chains below were found in one sample sequenced in a study of regulatory T cells in long-lasting Graves disease. Researchers made TCR beta libraries by using iRepertoire HTBI primers and running Arm-PCR on CDR3 regions. TCRdb itself ran the multiplex PCR reads through MiXCR, one entry per CDR3 protein. The table lists more than 450,000 distinct CDR3 sequences, around 12% of them singletons. As to time point: newly diagnosed GD, antithyroid drugs for less than 3 months. PBMC RNA was the source of the TCR library. The data were also submitted as part of a second study, on T cells in Graves' hyperthyroidism and ophthalmopathy.

The sample here was peripheral blood mononuclear cells (PBMCs), taken at new diagnosis, from a patient treated with antithyroid drugs. The origin of the receptors is a woman under 40 with Graves disease.

Many counts were recorded for this clonotype. The rearrangement joins TRBV12-3 or TRBV12-4 to TRBJ2-3; 13 bases map to TRBD2. After removal of 3 bases from V and 3 bases from J, the junction contained 6 bases not matched to a gene. CDR3 length: 17 residues. CDR3 DNA sequence: TGTGCCAGCAGTTTGGGACTAGCGGGATTAGTGACAGATACGCAGTATTTT. Residues: CASSLGLAGLVTDTQYF.

This clonotype was picked up a small number of times. This sequence may be a read error, since a much larger clone differs from it by one base. The rearrangement uses TRBV29-1 and TRBJ2-5, with 12 bases aligning to TRBD2. Germline V gene sequence: CDR1 SQVTM, CDR2 ANQGSEA. CDR3 size: 14 residues. V shed 6 bases, J shed 6 bases, and the junction held 8 bases outside the gene matches. For the CDR3, the DNA is TGCAGCGTCCTGACTAGCGGGAGAGGAAAGACCCAGTACTTC. Protein: CSVLTSGRGKTQYF. The full variable domain, its missing parts supplied by reference TRBV29-1 and TRBJ2-5, is SAVISQKPSRDICQRGTSLTIQCQVDSQVTMMFWYRQQPGQSLTLIATANQGSEATYESGFVIDKFPISRPNLTFSTLTVSNMSPEDSSIYLCSVLTSGRGKTQYFGPGTRLLVL.

The rearrangement joins TRBV7-8 to TRBJ2-2, with no clear D. Germline loops: CDR1 SGHVS, CDR2 FQNEAQ. V was clipped by 6 bases and J by 2 bases, with 10 bases between them. The CDR3 spans 14 residues. The CDR3 region has the DNA TGTGCCAGCAGGGGTGGGTCCAACACCGGGGAGCTGTTTTTT. As protein: CASRGGSNTGELFF.

In its sample, this clonotype was seen many times. The CDR3 nucleotides read TGTGCCAGCAGCCAAAAGGACAGACAAGAGACCCAGTACTTC. This sequence encodes CASSQKDRQETQYF. This chain joins TRBV7-9 and TRBJ2-5; D possibly corresponds to TRBD1 (6 bases). V lost 5 bases and J 2 bases, leaving 12 bases between the germline ends. The CDR3 is 14 residues long. Germline loops: CDR1 SEHNR, CDR2 FQNEAQ (reference sequence).

This clonotype was detected many times. The V gene is TRBV28, the J gene TRBJ2-2; 9 bases fit TRBD2. The germline V gene encodes CDR1 MDHEN and CDR2 SYDVKM. CDR3 length: 12 residues. Here the CDR3 DNA reads TGTTCAGCTAGCGGGACCACCGGGGAGCTGTTTTTT. This gives the protein CSASGTTGELFF.

This clonotype was seen repeatedly, ten times or more. V usage is TRBV7-9 and J usage is TRBJ1-3; no clear D gene. The CDR3 runs 15 residues. The germline gives CDR1 SEHNR, CDR2 FQNEAQ (reference sequence). V lost 3 bases, J lost 2 bases, and 11 bases lay in between. CDR3 residues: CASSLGFDPGNTIYF. The CDR3 coding sequence is TGTGCCAGCAGCTTGGGTTTCGATCCTGGAAACACCATATATTTT.

V is TRBV2 and J is TRBJ1-1, with D unclear. Trimming stripped 6 bases from V and 2 bases from J, with 13 bases between. The CDR3 is made up of 14 amino acids. Germline V lookup: CDR1 SNHLY, CDR2 FYNNEI. Written as DNA, the CDR3 is TGTGCCAGCAGGAACACACTTCATAACACTGAAGCTTTCTTT. Translating gives CASRNTLHNTEAFF.

At least ten counts were recorded for this clonotype. V gene TRBV4-1 combines with J gene TRBJ2-7, with D maybe TRBD2 (5 bases). CDR1 MGHRA and CDR2 YSYEKL come from the germline V gene. V shed 1 base and J shed 6 bases, with 10 bases lying between them. The CDR3 length is 13 residues. The CDR3 DNA sequence: TGCGCCAGCAGCCAAGCCTTAGGGAGCGAGCAGTACTTC. Translation: CASSQALGSEQYF.

This clonotype was picked up many times. The V call is TRBV28, the J call TRBJ2-3, with 7 bases aligning to TRBD2. The germline V gene encodes CDR1 MDHEN and CDR2 SYDVKM. The trim removed 5 bases at V and 0 bases at J, leaving 5 bases unmatched. The CDR3 is made up of 15 amino acids. DNA for the CDR3: TGTGCCAGCAGTACCCGGGACTATAGCACAGATACGCAGTATTTT. Protein: CASSTRDYSTDTQYF.

As regards this clonotype: This could be a read error, since a much larger clone is one nucleotide away. V and J are TRBV7-2 and TRBJ2-3, with 7 bases that match TRBD2. Germline trimming cut 0 bases from V and 8 bases from J; bases unmatched to any gene: 11. This CDR3 has 16 amino acids. Germline CDR1 is SGHTA and CDR2 is FQGNSA. This chain's CDR3 is CASSLARAGAAGTQYF. The CDR3 DNA reads TGTGCCAGCAGCTTAGCCAGGGCGGGAGCCGCAGGTACGCAGTATTTT.

This rearrangement joins TRBV20-1 to TRBJ2-7; 8 nucleotides match TRBD2. With 6 bases clipped from V and 6 bases from J, the junction kept 10 bases outside the gene matches. The CDR3 covers 13 residues. CDR1 DFQATT and CDR2 SNEGSKA come from the germline V gene (reference sequence). The CDR3 sequence: CSAWSGSKTEQYF. The CDR3 DNA reads as TGCAGTGCCTGGAGCGGGAGTAAGACCGAGCAGTACTTC.

This clonotype was seen many times. V gene TRBV30 combines with J gene TRBJ1-4; D may be TRBD1 (5 bases). The germline V and J ends were trimmed by 1 base and 5 bases, with 8 bases remaining between them. Germline V gene sequence: CDR1 GTSNPN, CDR2 SVGIG (reference sequence). The CDR3 runs 13 residues. Here the CDR3 DNA reads TGTGCCTGGAGTGGGGGGTCGAATGAAAAACTGTTTTTT. Translation: CAWSGGSNEKLFF.

This chain connects TRBV28 to TRBJ2-1; the D is unclear. The CDR3 spans 11 residues. The germline gives CDR1 MDHEN, CDR2 SYDVKM. Trimming removed 3 bases from V and 11 bases from J, with 8 bases in between. The CDR3 sequence is CASSLSHQQFF. The CDR3 DNA reads TGTGCCAGCAGTTTGTCACATCAGCAGTTCTTC. Based on the CDR3 plus reference TRBV28 and TRBJ2-1, the full variable domain is DVKVTQSSRYLVKRTGEKVFLECVQDMDHENMFWYRQDPGLGLRLIYFSYDVKMKEKGDIPEGYSVSREKKERFSLILESASTNQTSMYLCASSLSHQQFFGPGTRLTVL.

The chain employs TRBV11-2 and TRBJ2-5; 8 bases agree with TRBD2. CDR3 length equals 14 residues. Germline CDR1 is SGHAT and CDR2 is FQNNGV. After removal of 6 bases from V and 1 base from J, the junction contained 4 bases not matched to a gene. The CDR3 spells CASRELAAQETQYF. The CDR3 DNA reads TGTGCCAGCAGGGAACTAGCGGCCCAAGAGACCCAGTACTTC. The full variable domain, rest sourced from reference TRBV11-2 and TRBJ2-5, is EAGVAQSPRYKIIEKRQSVAFWCNPISGHATLYWYQQILGQGPKLLIQFQNNGVVDDSQLPKDRFSAERLKGVDSTLKIQPAKLEDSAVYLCASRELAAQETQYFGPGTRLLVL.

This clonotype has a count of ten or more. The chain carries TRBV10-3 and TRBJ2-1, with TRBD2 matching over 9 bases. Germline loops: CDR1 ENHRY, CDR2 SYGVKD. The CDR3 runs to 13 residues. The V gene end was trimmed by 8 bases and the J gene end by 8 bases; junction bases not matched to a gene: 7. CDR3 in amino acids: CAIRSGSFDEQFF. The CDR3 DNA reads TGTGCCATCCGTAGCGGGAGTTTCGATGAGCAGTTCTTC.

Concerning this clonotype: Given a much more abundant clone one base away, this may be a read error. The CDR3 carries no conserved terminal phenylalanine or tryptophan, so it likely arises from a read error. It is unclear where the CDR3 begins or ends on the DNA, so no DNA is shown, and the CDR3 is as TCRdb lists it. The chain recombines TRBV5-4 with TRBJ2-5; the D call TRBD1 from the table was never checked on the DNA. The V gene's germline CDR1 is SGHNT and CDR2 YYREEE (reference sequence). The CDR3 is 12 amino acids in total, end residues counted. The CDR3 loop reads CASSLAGTGLYL.

The table lists this clonotype with many counts. The gene calls are TRBV2 and TRBJ2-1; 13 bases line up with TRBD2. Germline CDR1 reads SNHLY; CDR2 reads FYNNEI. The CDR3 is 16 residues long. The V segment lost 6 bases and the J segment 8 bases; nucleotides outside the gene matches: 10. CDR3 bases: TGTGCCAGCAGGAGGTCGGGACTAGCGGGATGGGATGAGCAGTTCTTC. Protein: CASRRSGLAGWDEQFF. Based on the CDR3 plus reference TRBV2 and TRBJ2-1, the full variable domain is EPEVTQTPSHQVTQMGQEVILRCVPISNHLYFYWYRQILGQKVEFLVSFYNNEISEKSEIFDDQFSVERPDGSNFTLKIRSTKLEDSAMYFCASRRSGLAGWDEQFFGPGTRLTVL.

In this sample, this clonotype turned up a few times. In nucleotides, the CDR3 is TGTGCCAGCAGCGTCGATGTACGGACTAGCGCGGTCGGGGAGCTGTTTTTT. Its protein is CASSVDVRTSAVGELFF. The chain has TRBV9 and TRBJ2-2; TRBD2 matches at 9 bases. Germline CDR1 and CDR2: SGDLS and YYNGEE. This CDR3 comprises 17 residues. The V and J ends lost 2 bases and 7 bases, in that order; junction bases with no gene match: 12.

This clonotype was counted ten times or more. The rearrangement uses TRBV6-1 and TRBJ1-6; D is uncertain. The CDR3 sequence is 14 residues long. V was shortened by 6 bases and J by 7 bases, with 13 bases between the two germline ends. The germline gives CDR1 MNHNS, CDR2 SASEGT. The CDR3 region is CASSPRAPNSPLHF. As DNA, the CDR3 is TGTGCCAGCAGCCCCCGGGCCCCCAATTCACCCCTCCACTTT.

The V call is TRBV29-1, the J call TRBJ1-2, with 8 bases aligning to TRBD1. The germline V gene encodes CDR1 SQVTM and CDR2 ANQGSEA. The CDR3 runs to 14 residues. V gave up 3 bases and J gave up 4 bases; unmatched junction bases: 7. CDR3 nucleotide sequence: TGCAGCGTTGACCTTGGACAGGGCGGCTATGGCTACACCTTC. Protein sequence: CSVDLGQGGYGYTF.

This clonotype was picked up a small number of times. This chain connects TRBV6-5 to TRBJ2-4; unclear D gene. This CDR3 spans 12 amino acids. Germline lookup yields CDR1 MNHEY and CDR2 SVGAGI. V was cut by 0 bases and J by 6 bases, with 3 bases left in between. CDR3 in DNA: TGTGCCAGCAGTTACTCAAGAAACATTCAGTACTTC. Its translation is CASSYSRNIQYF.

This chain uses TRBV4-2 with TRBJ2-7; unclear D gene. V lost 0 bases to trimming and J lost 6 bases, with 12 bases between them. Looked up from germline, CDR1 is LGHNA and CDR2 is YNFKEQ. The length of the CDR3 is 14 residues. The CDR3 bases are TGTGCCAGCAGCCAAGATCTTTCGGGCCGCGAGCAGTACTTC. Protein: CASSQDLSGREQYF.

About this clonotype: This may arise from a read error, as a much more abundant clone is one base away. The CDR3 nucleotides read TGTGCCTGGAGGGTAGTAGCGACATGGGAGACCCAGTACTTC. Translated, it gives CAWRVVATWETQYF. The chain uses TRBV30 and TRBJ2-5; the D gene is possibly TRBD2 (5 bases). Germline CDR1 is GTSNPN and CDR2 is SVGIG (reference sequence). V lost 3 bases, J lost 5 bases, and 16 bases lay in between. This CDR3 spans 14 amino acids.

The chain carries TRBV19 and TRBJ2-1; 10 nucleotides line up with TRBD1. Losses at the gene ends were 6 bases for V and 6 bases for J; bases not matched to a gene: 8. CDR3 length: 15 residues. Per germline, CDR1 LNHDA and CDR2 SQIVND (reference sequence). CDR3 coding DNA: TGTGCCAGTAGCCTCCGGGACAGGGGTAGCAATGAGCAGTTCTTC. It yields the protein CASSLRDRGSNEQFF.

This clonotype was seen a handful of times. The chain uses TRBV19 and TRBJ2-2; a weak D match, TRBD1 (6 bases). Germline CDR1 and CDR2: LNHDA and SQIVND (reference sequence). The CDR3 totals 15 residues. V was pared by 5 bases and J by 3 bases, with 13 bases between. The CDR3 reads CASSSQGADTGELFF. The CDR3 DNA reads TGTGCCAGTAGTTCACAGGGTGCGGACACCGGGGAGCTGTTTTTT.

The sample holds many counts of this clonotype. The DNA of the CDR3 is TGTGCCAGCAGGCCGGGACCCCGGCCCAATGAGCAGTTCTTC. Residues: CASRPGPRPNEQFF. The genes are TRBV2 and TRBJ2-1, with D perhaps assigned TRBD1 or TRBD2 (5 bases each). The V end lost 6 bases, the J end lost 6 bases, and 15 bases lay between the germline ends. Germline CDR1 and CDR2: SNHLY and FYNNEI. CDR3 size: 14 residues.

This clonotype was observed at least ten times. This sequence joins TRBV2 and TRBJ1-5; 9 bases are a match to TRBD1. V lost 6 bases and J lost 6; bases outside the gene matches: 6. Germline CDR1 is SNHLY and CDR2 is FYNNEI. This CDR3 contains 14 residues. The CDR3 protein is CASSEQGAGQPQHF. The CDR3 DNA follows: TGTGCCAGCAGCGAACAGGGGGCTGGTCAGCCCCAGCATTTT.

The chain joins TRBV18 to TRBJ1-1; D is uncertain. CDR1 KGHSH and CDR2 LQKENI come from the germline V gene. The CDR3 sequence is 13 residues long. V was cut by 5 bases and J by 4 bases, with 11 bases left in between. For the CDR3, the DNA is TGTGCCAGCTCAAGGGCAGAGAGCACTGAAGCTTTCTTT. This sequence encodes CASSRAESTEAFF. The whole variable domain, remainder taken from reference TRBV18 and TRBJ1-1, is NAGVMQNPRHLVRRRGQEARLRCSPMKGHSHVYWYRQLPEEGLKFMVYLQKENIIDESGMPKERFSAEFPKEGPSILRIQQVVRGDSAAYFCASSRAESTEAFFGQGTRLTVV.

Of note for this clonotype: Being one base from a much bigger clone, this may be a read error. The chain links TRBV11-2 to TRBJ2-7; 7 positions match TRBD1. The J call may not be correct, given that the DNA end is closer to TRBJ2-3. This CDR3 contains 14 residues. CDR1 SGHAT and CDR2 FQNNGV come from the germline V gene. The CDR3 sequence: CVSSPLTGRVLQYF. CDR3 nucleotides: TGTGTCAGCAGCCCATTGACAGGGCGGGTATTGCAGTATTTT.